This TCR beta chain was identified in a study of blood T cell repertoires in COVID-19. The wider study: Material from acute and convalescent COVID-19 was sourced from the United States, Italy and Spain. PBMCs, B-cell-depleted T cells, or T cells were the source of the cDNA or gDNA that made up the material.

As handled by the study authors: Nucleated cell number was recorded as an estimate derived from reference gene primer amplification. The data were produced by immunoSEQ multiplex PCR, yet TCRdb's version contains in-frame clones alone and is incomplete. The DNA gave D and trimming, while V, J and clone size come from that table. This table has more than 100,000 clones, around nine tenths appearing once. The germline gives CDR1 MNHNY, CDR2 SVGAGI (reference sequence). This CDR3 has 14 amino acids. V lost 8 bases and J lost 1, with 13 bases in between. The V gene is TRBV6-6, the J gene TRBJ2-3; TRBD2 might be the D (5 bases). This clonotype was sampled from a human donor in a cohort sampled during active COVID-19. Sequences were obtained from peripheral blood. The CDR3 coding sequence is TGTGCCAGCTCCCGGTGGGGAGGCACAGATACGCAGTATTTT. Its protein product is CASSRWGGTDTQYF.